Listed below are T cell receptor beta chains from one sample, sequenced in a study of CD8+ T cells in alopecia areata. The repertoire was sequenced with immunoSEQ multiplex PCR; TCRdb's copy has only in-frame clones and lacks some. This sample has 90,000 to 120,000 clones; 80% to 85% occur once, and the top ten carry 20% to 25%. Sequencing was performed on CD8+ T cells sorted from blood, taken at week 24, from a patient treated with tofacitinib. Source of these receptors: a human donor with alopecia areata. Each CDR3 is given with its conserved first and last residue.

TRBJ2-2 TRBV4-3 CASSQATDGGRGYGELFF
TRBJ2-3 TRBV7-6 CASSLAAGQTEITDTQYF
TRBJ2-6 TRBV9 CASSVLPMGIGTSGANVLTF
TRBJ1-4 TRBV4-2 CASSQESGLGEKLFF
TRBJ1-1 TRBV29-1 CSGDRGETEAFF
TRBJ2-5 TRBV7-8 CASSSLPSVQETQYF
TRBJ2-1 TRBV5-1 CASSLRQGARNEQFF
TRBJ1-2 TRBV10-1 CASSRTESDGYTF
TRBJ2-7 TRBV4-2 CASSPGQTYEQYF
TRBJ2-7 TRBV10-3 CAISAGTRSDEQYF
TRBJ2-2 TRBV4-1 CASSPRTGANTGELFF
TRBJ2-1 TRBV4-2 CASSQGVAGDYNEQFF
TRBJ2-5 TRBV27 CASSSGLADQETQYF
TRBJ2-6 TRBV15 CATSKPTGMAISGANVLTF
TRBJ1-6 TRBV2 CASSEAQGTSYNSPLHF
TRBJ2-2 TRBV21-1 CASSKGIGRELFF
TRBJ2-7 TRBV9 CASSDGGTQQYF
TRBJ2-7 TRBV5-6 CASSLSPLSGAYEQYF
TRBJ2-7 TRBV10-3 CAISGVGSWEQYF
TRBJ1-1 TRBV7-9 CASSSSVNTEAFF
TRBJ2-2 TRBV11-2 CASSLEMGTGELFF
TRBJ1-1 TRBV29-1 CSVEGRRQGLVPTTEAFF
TRBJ2-1 TRBV7-2 CASSPLAGTSSYNEQFF
TRBJ2-1 TRBV4-3 CASSQWATDPYNEQFF
TRBJ2-5 TRBV5-1 CASSSGQGMETQYF
TRBJ2-3 TRBV30 CACALTGGPDTQYF
TRBJ2-1 TRBV23-1 CASRGYNEQFF
TRBJ2-3 TRBV13 CASSQAGGASTDTQYF
TRBJ1-2 TRBV6-5 CASTKGTASYGYTF
TRBJ2-3 TRBV4-2 CASSQDGARGDTQYF
TRBJ2-3 TRBV27 CASRRLAGDSDTQYF
TRBJ1-2 TRBV19 CATRGIADTVYGYTF
TRBJ1-1 TRBV7-8 CASSRITANTEAFF
TRBJ2-3 TRBV7-2 CAGATGAADTQYF
TRBJ2-7 TRBV4-2 CASSQEGQGASYEQYF
TRBJ1-5 TRBV6-6 CASSYAGNQPQHF
TRBJ1-5 TRBV27 CASSLKGAQNQPQHF
TRBJ2-7 TRBV9 CASSVAGASEQYF
TRBJ1-1 TRBV7-9 CASSQRGTEAFF